This T cell receptor beta chain emerged from a study of CD8 T cells in Susac syndrome. The authors sequenced TCR beta from blood CD8+ and CD4+ T cells. An amount of RNA that ranged from roughly 0.45 to 1 ug was reverse transcribed with random hexamers. The TCR beta CDR3 was amplified by immunoSEQ multiplex PCR across 54 Vbeta, 13 Jbeta. TCRdb reprocessed the immunoSEQ multiplex PCR reads with MiXCR, giving one entry per CDR3 protein. Seen here are 150,000 or so distinct CDR3 sequences, less than 97% observed once, and the top ten hold 0.15%. This CDR3 has 13 amino acids. V dropped 1 base and J dropped 7 bases, with 10 bases sitting between them. Germline V gene sequence: CDR1 MNHNS, CDR2 SASEGT.

The sequence came from a human donor with multiple sclerosis. Sequenced input: CD8+ T cells from PBMCs. The gene calls are TRBV6-1 and TRBJ1-2, with unresolved D. The CDR3 nucleotides are TGTGCCAGCAGTGAAGGCGATAATGGTGGCTACACCTTC. This gives the protein CASSEGDNGGYTF.